Shown below are 4 T cell receptor beta chains from a single sample sequenced in a study of a mutant IDH1 vaccine in newly diagnosed glioma. Produced via immunoSEQ multiplex PCR; TCRdb's table is partial and in-frame only. The sample has tens of thousands of clones; 83% are singletons. Described time point: baseline, week 1 (first vaccination visit). Treatment defined: pre-vaccination baseline after standard-of-care therapy. The material sequenced was PBMCs, taken from a glioma patient treated with radiotherapy, temozolomide or both. These receptors were taken from a woman in her fifties or sixties with glioma.

This clone has a single count. The identical CDR3 is also encoded by other nucleotide sequences in the sample. The chain couples TRBV7-9 to TRBJ1-1; 7 bases are shared with TRBD1. CDR1 is SEHNR, CDR2 FQNEAQ, per germline (reference sequence). The CDR3 totals 14 residues. Trimming cost V 3 bases and J 2 bases; bases outside gene matches: 3. DNA of the CDR3: TGTGCCAGCAGCTTCACAGGGGCCAACACTGAAGCTTTCTTT. Translating gives CASSFTGANTEAFF.

V is TRBV30 and J is TRBJ1-2; D gene uncertain. Germline V gene lookup returns CDR1 GTSNPN and CDR2 SVGIG (reference sequence). Trimming shortened V by 2 bases and J by 4 bases, and 11 bases separated the two germline ends. CDR3 length equals 13 residues. The CDR3 DNA reads as TGTGCCTGGAGTTACCAGGTGTCCTATGGCTACACCTTC. Encoded protein: CAWSYQVSYGYTF.

The chain couples TRBV27 to TRBJ1-1, with TRBD1 matching 7 bases. CDR3 length equals 15 residues. V lost 5 bases, J lost 4 bases, and 10 bases stayed unmatched. Germline CDR1 is MNHEY and CDR2 is SMNVEV (reference sequence). The CDR3 bases are TGTGCCAGCAGTCCGGGACAGAGAGCTGGCACTGAAGCTTTCTTT. Its protein is CASSPGQRAGTEAFF.

J is TRBJ2-1 and V is TRBV5-1, with a tentative D call TRBD2 (6 bases). The CDR3 runs to 17 residues. Per germline, CDR1 SGHRS and CDR2 YFSETQ. V was pared by 1 base and J by 0 bases, with 14 bases between. CDR3 sequence: CASSLSSLGGSYNEQFF. CDR3 nucleotide sequence: TGCGCCAGCAGCTTGTCCTCGTTGGGGGGCTCCTACAATGAGCAGTTCTTC.